These 24 T cell receptor beta chains were sequenced from one sample in a study of CD8+CD57+ T cells in acquired aplastic anemia. Genomic DNA templated the TCR beta VDJ and CDR3 profiling. TCRdb reprocessed the reads with MiXCR, giving one entry per CDR3 protein. Of approximately 81,000 distinct CDR3 sequences listed, 40% to 50% were seen once; the top ten hold about 66%. Material for sequencing was sorted CD4+, CD8+, or CD8+CD57+ T cells (not recorded which) from PBMCs. These receptors were collected from a human donor in good health, serving as a control.

This clonotype was seen a few times. This rearrangement joins TRBV25-1 to TRBJ2-3; 10 bases are a match to TRBD2. Trimming at V came to 6 bases and at J to 0 bases, leaving 12 bases not matched to a gene. From germline, CDR1 is MGHDK and CDR2 SYGVNS. The CDR3 runs to 18 residues. The CDR3, as DNA: TGTGCCAGCAGCCCCGGGGCTAGCGGGAGCGCTAGCACAGATACGCAGTATTTT. Its protein product is CASSPGASGSASTDTQYF.

In this sample, this clonotype turned up many times. The chain has TRBV29-1 and TRBJ2-7, with no clear D. CDR3 size: 15 residues. Trimming shortened V by 1 base and J by 0 bases, and 13 bases separated the two germline ends. Germline V gene lookup returns CDR1 SQVTM and CDR2 ANQGSEA. CDR3 residues: CSVEVPAYRSYEQYF. In DNA form, the CDR3 reads TGCAGCGTTGAAGTCCCAGCTTATCGCTCCTACGAGCAGTACTTC.

This clonotype was seen many times. This chain links TRBV11-2 with TRBJ1-1, with D tentatively TRBD1 (6 bases). Per germline, CDR1 SGHAT and CDR2 FQNNGV. This CDR3 contains 13 residues. V was pared by 5 bases and J by 1 base, with 8 bases between. The CDR3, as DNA: TGTGCCAGCAGCCCACAGGGGAACACTGAAGCTTTCTTT. Protein product: CASSPQGNTEAFF. Full variable domain (rest looked up from reference TRBV11-2 and TRBJ1-1): EAGVAQSPRYKIIEKRQSVAFWCNPISGHATLYWYQQILGQGPKLLIQFQNNGVVDDSQLPKDRFSAERLKGVDSTLKIQPAKLEDSAVYLCASSPQGNTEAFFGQGTRLTVV.

The chain carries TRBV7-9 and TRBJ1-2; 7 nucleotides line up with TRBD1. The CDR3 length is 14 residues. The V segment lost 5 bases and the J segment 0 bases; nucleotides outside the gene matches: 3. Germline CDR1 reads SEHNR; CDR2 reads FQNEAQ (reference sequence). The CDR3 loop is CASSGTDANYGYTF. The CDR3 nucleotides are TGTGCCAGCAGCGGGACAGACGCTAACTATGGCTACACCTTC.

Note on this clonotype: Likely a read error: the CDR3 ends without its conserved phenylalanine or tryptophan. The V gene is TRBV7-2, the J gene TRBJ2-1; TRBD2 aligns across 13 bases. The CDR3 length is 18 residues. V trimming: 0 bases; J trimming: 0 bases; junction bases outside the gene matches: 2. The V gene's germline CDR1 is SGHTA and CDR2 FQGNSA. CDR3 sequence reads: CASSLAGTSGNSYNEQFL. The DNA for the CDR3 is TGTGCCAGCAGCTTAGCTGGGACTAGCGGGAACTCCTACAATGAGCAGTTCCTC.

This clonotype was detected a few times. The chain carries TRBV4-2 and TRBJ1-1; D not certain. The CDR3 is 15 amino acids. The ends were cut back, 0 bases at V and 0 bases at J, with 8 bases in the middle. Germline values: CDR1 LGHNA, CDR2 YNFKEQ. The CDR3 nucleotides are TGTGCCAGCAGCCAAGAACCGGGGATGAACACTGAAGCTTTCTTT. It translates to CASSQEPGMNTEAFF.

This clonotype showed up many times. The V and J genes are TRBV25-1 and TRBJ2-3; 10 bases match TRBD2. There are 14 residues in the CDR3. V gave up 4 bases and J gave up 6 bases; unmatched junction bases: 4. Germline V gene sequence: CDR1 MGHDK, CDR2 SYGVNS. CDR3 sequence reads: CASSALAGEDTQYF. The CDR3 DNA follows: TGTGCCAGCAGTGCCCTAGCGGGGGAGGATACGCAGTATTTT.

This clonotype has a count of ten or more. The chain employs TRBV7-9 and TRBJ2-3, with 9 nucleotides matching TRBD1. J gave up 0 bases and V 4 bases, and 5 bases lay outside the gene matches. Germline-derived CDR1 and CDR2 are SEHNR and FQNEAQ (reference sequence). The CDR3 contains 16 residues. The CDR3: CASSSPDRGSTDTQYF. The CDR3 DNA is TGTGCCAGCAGCTCCCCGGACAGGGGCAGCACAGATACGCAGTATTTT. The complete variable domain, with remaining parts taken from reference TRBV7-9 and TRBJ2-3, reads DTGVSQNPRHKITKRGQNVTFRCDPISEHNRLYWYRQTLGQGPEFLTYFQNEAQLEKSRLLSDRFSAERPKGSFSTLEIQRTEQGDSAMYLCASSSPDRGSTDTQYFGPGTRLTVL.

The CDR3: CSAGLGPGNTIYF. Here the CDR3 DNA reads TGCAGTGCTGGCTTGGGGCCTGGAAACACCATATATTTT. This chain joins TRBV20-1 and TRBJ1-3, with D perhaps TRBD1 (5 bases). Trimming shortened V by 5 bases and J by 2 bases, and 10 bases separated the two germline ends. The CDR3 is 13 residues long. Germline values: CDR1 DFQATT, CDR2 SNEGSKA (reference sequence).

This clonotype was detected ten times or more. This chain connects TRBV2 to TRBJ2-7; D perhaps matches TRBD1 (5 bases). Per germline, CDR1 SNHLY and CDR2 FYNNEI. Trimming removed 1 base at V and 6 bases at J, with 16 bases between. This CDR3 is 15 amino acids long. The CDR3: CASSEDPGQGSEQYF. CDR3 DNA sequence: TGTGCCAGCAGTGAAGATCCAGGGCAGGGATCCGAGCAGTACTTC.

This clonotype came up many times. The CDR3 loop reads CASSPVRYYEQYF. The CDR3 bases are TGTGCCAGCAGCCCTGTCCGGTACTACGAGCAGTACTTC. The chain joins TRBV7-2 to TRBJ2-7; no clear D. The CDR3 loop spans 13 amino acids. In germline, CDR1 is SGHTA, CDR2 FQGNSA. The germline V and J ends were trimmed by 5 bases and 3 bases, with 11 bases remaining between them.

V usage is TRBV20-1 and J usage is TRBJ2-3, with TRBD2 matching 8 bases. The CDR3 sequence is 15 residues long. Trimming cost V 6 bases and J 0 bases; bases outside gene matches: 8. The germline V gene encodes CDR1 DFQATT and CDR2 SNEGSKA (reference sequence). CDR3 sequence reads: CSARPPSGSTDTQYF. CDR3 in DNA: TGCAGTGCGAGACCACCTAGCGGGAGCACAGATACGCAGTATTTT.

Notes on this clonotype: The final CDR3 position lacks the conserved phenylalanine or tryptophan, pointing to a likely read error. J is TRBJ2-7 and V is TRBV29-1, with D possibly matching TRBD1 (5 bases). Looked up from germline, CDR1 is SQVTM and CDR2 is ANQGSEA. The germline V and J ends were trimmed by 4 bases and 1 base, with 8 bases remaining between them. This CDR3 comprises 12 residues. CDR3 loop: CSVAAGSYEQYL. CDR3 DNA: TGCAGCGTTGCAGCAGGGTCCTACGAGCAGTACCTC.

The sample holds a few counts of this clonotype. The chain joins TRBV2 to TRBJ2-2; 10 bases align to TRBD1. V was clipped by 7 bases and J by 5 bases; unmatched bases: 10. CDR1 is SNHLY and CDR2 is FYNNEI in the germline V gene. The length of the CDR3 is 16 residues. Here the CDR3 reads CASNIPGQGITGELFF. Here the CDR3 DNA reads TGTGCCAGCAATATTCCGGGACAGGGGATAACCGGGGAGCTGTTTTTT.

CDR3 region: CASTPGQYNSPLHF. In DNA, the CDR3 is TGTGCCAGCACCCCGGGACAGTATAATTCACCCCTCCACTTT. The chain combines TRBV9 with TRBJ1-6, with TRBD1 identical over 7 bases. The CDR3 has 14 residues. The V and J ends lost 6 bases and 4 bases, in that order; junction bases with no gene match: 4. CDR1 and CDR2 from the germline V gene are SGDLS and YYNGEE.

This clonotype was counted many times. J is TRBJ1-1 and V is TRBV16; perhaps TRBD1 as D (5 bases). Trimming took 4 bases from V and 3 from J, leaving 15 bases between them. CDR1 is KGHSY and CDR2 is FQNENV in the germline V gene. The CDR3 is made up of 15 amino acids. CDR3 in amino acids: CASSPPGLRYTEAFF. The CDR3 region has the DNA TGTGCCAGCAGCCCACCGGGACTCCGCTACACTGAAGCTTTCTTT. The complete variable domain, with remaining parts taken from reference TRBV16 and TRBJ1-1, reads GEEVAQTPKHLVRGEGQKAKLYCAPIKGHSYVFWYQQVLKNEFKFLISFQNENVFDETGMPKERFSAKCLPNSPCSLEIQATKLEDSAVYFCASSPPGLRYTEAFFGQGTRLTVV.

The chain links TRBV7-9 to TRBJ1-1; D is perhaps TRBD1 (6 bases). Trimming stripped 5 bases from V and 1 base from J, with 14 bases between. Germline V lookup: CDR1 SEHNR, CDR2 FQNEAQ (reference sequence). The CDR3 totals 15 residues. Written as DNA, the CDR3 is TGTGCCAGCAGCCTCACAGGGAGTCCGAACACTGAAGCTTTCTTT. Its protein is CASSLTGSPNTEAFF.

With regard to this clonotype: It may be a read error: a sequence one base away is much more abundant. The V call is TRBV9, the J call TRBJ1-1; D gene ambiguous. Germline values: CDR1 SGDLS, CDR2 YYNGEE. The CDR3 runs 13 residues. The CDR3 region has the DNA TGTGCCAGCAGCCCCGGGGTGAACGCTGAAGCTTTCTTT. Translating it yields CASSPGVNAEAFF.

Points on this clonotype: The conserved phenylalanine or tryptophan normally closing the CDR3 is absent here, so this likely arose from a read error. This sequence joins TRBV6-1 and TRBJ2-7; no reliable D call. CDR3 length equals 13 residues. V dropped 3 bases and J dropped 3 bases, with 9 bases sitting between them. CDR1 is MNHNS and CDR2 is SASEGT in the germline V gene. CDR3 DNA: TGTGCCAGCAGTGATAGGCTAGGCTACGAGCAGTACCTC. Protein sequence: CASSDRLGYEQYL.

This clonotype was counted between two and nine times. A read error is possible here, since a much larger clone lies one base away. The rearrangement links TRBV4-2 to TRBJ2-7; weak D call: TRBD1 (5 bases). V lost 3 bases, J lost 5 bases, and 14 bases lay in between. Per germline, CDR1 LGHNA and CDR2 YNFKEQ. The CDR3 extends over 14 amino acids. The chain's CDR3 is CASSHVDSAHEQYF. DNA for the CDR3: TGTGCCAGCAGCCACGTCGACAGTGCCCACGAGCAGTACTTC.

To note about this clonotype: A read error may explain this, as a much larger clone is one base away. This chain joins TRBV9 and TRBJ2-7; D is unclear. The V gene's germline CDR1 is SGDLS and CDR2 YYNGEE. This CDR3 comprises 15 residues. CDR3: CACSPPSRIQDEQYF. For the CDR3, the DNA is TGTGCCTGCAGCCCACCTTCCCGGATCCAGGACGAGCAGTACTTC. Looking up the rest from reference TRBV9 and TRBJ2-7 gives the full variable domain: DSGVTQTPKHLITATGQRVTLRCSPRSGDLSVYWYQQSLDQGLQFLIQYYNGEERAKGNILERFSAQQFPDLHSELNLSSLELGDSALYFCACSPPSRIQDEQYFGPGTRLTVT.

The rearrangement links TRBV29-1 to TRBJ2-2; 7 nucleotides match TRBD1. This CDR3 region has 13 residues. Losses at the gene ends were 4 bases for V and 2 bases for J; bases not matched to a gene: 1. The germline gives CDR1 SQVTM, CDR2 ANQGSEA. This CDR3 reads CSVGGGNTGELFF. CDR3 nucleotide sequence: TGCAGCGTTGGAGGGGGCAACACCGGGGAGCTGTTTTTT.

For this clonotype: Since a much larger clone is just one base distant, this may be a read error. CDR3 DNA sequence: TGCGCCAGCAGCTGGGCAGGGGGCTTCTACGAGCAGTACTTC. Protein: CASSWAGGFYEQYF. The V and J genes are TRBV5-1 and TRBJ2-7; TRBD1 aligns across 8 bases. CDR1 is SGHRS, CDR2 YFSETQ, per germline. V shed 3 bases, J shed 3 bases, and the junction held 5 bases outside the gene matches. The CDR3 totals 14 residues.

This clonotype was detected a few times. The rearrangement uses TRBV5-4 and TRBJ2-3; D tentatively reads TRBD1 or TRBD2 (5 bases each). The germline V gene has CDR1 SGHNT and CDR2 YYREEE (reference sequence). Trimming cost V 2 bases and J 2 bases, with 18 bases left between them. This CDR3 has 17 residues. The CDR3: CASSFWRLGENTDTQYF. DNA for the CDR3: TGTGCCAGCAGCTTCTGGCGGTTGGGGGAGAACACAGATACGCAGTATTTT.